The present T cell receptor beta chain was sequenced within a study of T-cell reconstitution after alpha-beta-depleted transplantation in children. This clonotype was seen only once. It was with unique molecular identifiers that the TCRbeta library was prepared. TCRdb re-analysed the PCR reads in MiXCR, keeping a single row per CDR3 protein. The sample contains almost 600,000 distinct CDR3 sequences, 27% of which appear only once. The sequencing used PBMCs, collected before TCRalphabeta/CD19-depleted stem cell transplant. The receptor's source is a boy under two years old with Wiskott-Aldrich syndrome, due to receive a stem cell transplant.

The DNA of the CDR3 is TGTGCCAGCAGCCTCTTCGGGACAGGGGGCGATGGCAATCAGCCCCAGCATTTT. Translation: CASSLFGTGGDGNQPQHF. This chain joins TRBV11-2 and TRBJ1-5, with TRBD1 identical over 12 bases. This CDR3 is 18 amino acids long. The germline CDR1 and CDR2 sequences are SGHAT and FQNNGV. Trimming at V came to 5 bases and at J to 2 bases, leaving 10 bases not matched to a gene.